This entry lists 12 T cell receptor beta chains sequenced from one sample in a study of blood T cells in healthy people across ages. A second PCR, run for roughly 7 to 12 cycles, used a sample-barcoded 5' primer plus a J-beta primer mix. TCRdb re-derived calls from the 5' RACE reads in MiXCR, one entry per CDR3 protein. This table has 650,000 to 800,000 distinct CDR3 sequences, around 42% appearing once. Sequenced material: blood. These receptor sequences come from a man in his fifties or sixties in good health.

This chain's CDR3 is CASTRDTFGNEQYF. The CDR3 bases are TGTGCCAGCACGAGGGACACATTCGGCAATGAGCAGTACTTC. V is TRBV27 and J is TRBJ2-5, with D possibly matching TRBD1 (6 bases). CDR3 length: 14 amino acids. V lost 7 bases, J lost 11 bases, and 23 bases lay in between. The germline V gene encodes CDR1 MNHEY and CDR2 SMNVEV (reference sequence).

This rearrangement joins TRBV20-1 to TRBJ1-5; unclear D gene. The CDR3 sequence is 12 residues long. Trimming removed 0 bases at V and 8 bases at J, with 8 bases between. Germline CDR1 is DFQATT and CDR2 is SNEGSKA (reference sequence). CDR3 in DNA: TGCAGTGCTAGAGACAGGTTGGAGCCCCAGCATTTT. Its translation: CSARDRLEPQHF.

The V and J genes are TRBV5-1 and TRBJ2-1, with 10 bases identical to TRBD1. Germline values: CDR1 SGHRS, CDR2 YFSETQ. CDR3 length: 15 residues. V shed 0 bases and J 5 bases; nucleotides not matched to a gene: 2. As DNA, the CDR3 is TGCGCCAGCAGCTTGGGACAGGGGGCCGACAATGAGCAGTTCTTC. As protein: CASSLGQGADNEQFF. Variable domain in full (rest from reference TRBV5-1 and TRBJ2-1): KAGVTQTPRYLIKTRGQQVTLSCSPISGHRSVSWYQQTPGQGLQFLFEYFSETQRNKGNFPGRFSGRQFSNSRSEMNVSTLELGDSALYLCASSLGQGADNEQFFGPGTRLTVL.

This rearrangement joins TRBV12-3 or TRBV12-4 to TRBJ1-5; TRBD1 matches at 10 bases. Trimming at V came to 5 bases and at J to 5 bases, leaving 6 bases not matched to a gene. The CDR3 runs to 15 residues. CDR3 loop: CASSPAGTGDQPQHF. The CDR3 nucleotides read TGTGCCAGCAGTCCTGCCGGGACAGGGGATCAGCCCCAGCATTTT.

V gene TRBV24-1 combines with J gene TRBJ1-2, with D perhaps TRBD1 (6 bases). The CDR3 loop spans 13 amino acids. V gave up 7 bases and J gave up 3 bases, with 11 bases separating them. Germline V CDR1 and CDR2: KGHDR, SFDVKD. CDR3 amino acids: CATSQQGYYGYTF. The DNA for the CDR3 is TGTGCCACCAGCCAACAGGGATACTATGGCTACACCTTC.

This clonotype showed up just once. V usage is TRBV7-6 and J usage is TRBJ1-5, with D hard to call. The germline gives CDR1 SGHVS, CDR2 FNYEAQ. Between the trimmed V and J ends, which lost 1 base and 5 bases, there was a span of 9 bases. The CDR3 length is 14 residues. The CDR3 sequence: CASSLGTSDQPQHF. For the CDR3, the DNA is TGTGCCAGCAGCTTAGGTACTTCCGATCAGCCCCAGCATTTT.

The V gene is TRBV10-3, the J gene TRBJ2-3; TRBD1 matches 8 bases. V lost 0 bases, J lost 2 bases, and 1 base stayed unmatched. The CDR3 length is 15 residues. CDR1 and CDR2 from the germline V gene are ENHRY and SYGVKD. CDR3 sequence reads: CAISESTGVTDTQYF. DNA of the CDR3: TGTGCCATCAGTGAGTCGACAGGGGTCACAGATACGCAGTATTTT.

The chain is built from TRBV20-1 and TRBJ1-2; TRBD1 matches 11 bases. This CDR3 is built from 13 residues. The V and J ends lost 5 bases and 7 bases, in that order; junction bases with no gene match: 6. Germline CDR1 reads DFQATT; CDR2 reads SNEGSKA (reference sequence). CDR3 coding DNA: TGCAGTGCTGGGTCCGGGACAGGGGGTGGCTACACCTTC. This translates into CSAGSGTGGGYTF.

This clonotype has a handful of counts. The V gene is TRBV7-9, the J gene TRBJ1-2, with D perhaps matching TRBD1 (5 bases). The CDR3 totals 14 residues. Germline V gene lookup returns CDR1 SEHNR and CDR2 FQNEAQ (reference sequence). V was pared by 7 bases and J by 1 base, with 13 bases between. Here the CDR3 DNA reads TGTGCCAGCACCATAGGCAGGGTTAACTATGGCTACACCTTC. Residues: CASTIGRVNYGYTF. The entire variable domain, with the rest obtained from reference TRBV7-9 and TRBJ1-2, is as follows: DTGVSQNPRHKITKRGQNVTFRCDPISEHNRLYWYRQTLGQGPEFLTYFQNEAQLEKSRLLSDRFSAERPKGSFSTLEIQRTEQGDSAMYLCASTIGRVNYGYTFGSGTRLTVV.

This chain links TRBV12-3 or TRBV12-4 with TRBJ2-6, with D possibly matching TRBD2 (5 bases). The CDR3 totals 18 residues. Trimming stripped 3 bases from V and 0 bases from J, with 15 bases between. The CDR3 DNA follows: TGTGCCAGCAGTTTTCATCGGGGAATCATCTCTGGGGCCAACGTCCTGACTTTC. Encoded protein: CASSFHRGIISGANVLTF.

J is TRBJ2-5 and V is TRBV20-1; 7 positions agree with TRBD2. The J call is doubtful: the DNA matches TRBJ2-7 better. The CDR3 has 17 amino acids. The germline CDR1 and CDR2 sequences are DFQATT and SNEGSKA (reference sequence). The CDR3 loop is CSARALVAGDYEGEQYF. DNA for the CDR3: TGCAGTGCTAGGGCTCTAGTAGCCGGGGACTACGAGGGCGAGCAGTACTTC.

V is TRBV29-1 and J is TRBJ2-5; D is perhaps TRBD1 (6 bases). CDR1 and CDR2 from the germline V gene are SQVTM and ANQGSEA. CDR3 length: 12 amino acids. V lost 5 bases to trimming and J lost 5 bases, with 12 bases between them. The CDR3, as DNA: TGCAGCGTTACCACAGGGCGCGAGACCCAGTACTTC. It is translated as CSVTTGRETQYF.